The present T cell receptor (beta chain) was sequenced within a study of cytomegalovirus exposure and HLA in healthy donors. Whole-study findings and limits: A classifier reportedly called cytomegalovirus status with high sensitivity and specificity.

Per the germline V gene, CDR1 is LGHNA and CDR2 is YNFKEQ. The CDR3 sequence is 17 residues long. Germline trimming cut 1 base from V and 5 bases from J; bases unmatched to any gene: 9. With 60 Vbeta and 13 Jbeta primers, the PCR was carried out. Data came from immunoSEQ multiplex PCR; TCRdb stores just in-frame clones and leaves some out. Altogether about 100,000 clones are present, around 74% being singletons, with the ten largest covering over 12%. This clone appeared once. The antigen remains unidentified. This chain uses TRBV4-2 with TRBJ2-5; 11 nucleotides line up with TRBD2. The specimen sequenced was PBMCs. This clonotype was sampled from a male donor in good health and CMV-seropositive. Here the CDR3 reads CASSQGRVAGGRETQYF. DNA of the CDR3: TGTGCCAGCAGCCAAGGGAGGGTAGCGGGGGGGCGTGAGACCCAGTACTTC.